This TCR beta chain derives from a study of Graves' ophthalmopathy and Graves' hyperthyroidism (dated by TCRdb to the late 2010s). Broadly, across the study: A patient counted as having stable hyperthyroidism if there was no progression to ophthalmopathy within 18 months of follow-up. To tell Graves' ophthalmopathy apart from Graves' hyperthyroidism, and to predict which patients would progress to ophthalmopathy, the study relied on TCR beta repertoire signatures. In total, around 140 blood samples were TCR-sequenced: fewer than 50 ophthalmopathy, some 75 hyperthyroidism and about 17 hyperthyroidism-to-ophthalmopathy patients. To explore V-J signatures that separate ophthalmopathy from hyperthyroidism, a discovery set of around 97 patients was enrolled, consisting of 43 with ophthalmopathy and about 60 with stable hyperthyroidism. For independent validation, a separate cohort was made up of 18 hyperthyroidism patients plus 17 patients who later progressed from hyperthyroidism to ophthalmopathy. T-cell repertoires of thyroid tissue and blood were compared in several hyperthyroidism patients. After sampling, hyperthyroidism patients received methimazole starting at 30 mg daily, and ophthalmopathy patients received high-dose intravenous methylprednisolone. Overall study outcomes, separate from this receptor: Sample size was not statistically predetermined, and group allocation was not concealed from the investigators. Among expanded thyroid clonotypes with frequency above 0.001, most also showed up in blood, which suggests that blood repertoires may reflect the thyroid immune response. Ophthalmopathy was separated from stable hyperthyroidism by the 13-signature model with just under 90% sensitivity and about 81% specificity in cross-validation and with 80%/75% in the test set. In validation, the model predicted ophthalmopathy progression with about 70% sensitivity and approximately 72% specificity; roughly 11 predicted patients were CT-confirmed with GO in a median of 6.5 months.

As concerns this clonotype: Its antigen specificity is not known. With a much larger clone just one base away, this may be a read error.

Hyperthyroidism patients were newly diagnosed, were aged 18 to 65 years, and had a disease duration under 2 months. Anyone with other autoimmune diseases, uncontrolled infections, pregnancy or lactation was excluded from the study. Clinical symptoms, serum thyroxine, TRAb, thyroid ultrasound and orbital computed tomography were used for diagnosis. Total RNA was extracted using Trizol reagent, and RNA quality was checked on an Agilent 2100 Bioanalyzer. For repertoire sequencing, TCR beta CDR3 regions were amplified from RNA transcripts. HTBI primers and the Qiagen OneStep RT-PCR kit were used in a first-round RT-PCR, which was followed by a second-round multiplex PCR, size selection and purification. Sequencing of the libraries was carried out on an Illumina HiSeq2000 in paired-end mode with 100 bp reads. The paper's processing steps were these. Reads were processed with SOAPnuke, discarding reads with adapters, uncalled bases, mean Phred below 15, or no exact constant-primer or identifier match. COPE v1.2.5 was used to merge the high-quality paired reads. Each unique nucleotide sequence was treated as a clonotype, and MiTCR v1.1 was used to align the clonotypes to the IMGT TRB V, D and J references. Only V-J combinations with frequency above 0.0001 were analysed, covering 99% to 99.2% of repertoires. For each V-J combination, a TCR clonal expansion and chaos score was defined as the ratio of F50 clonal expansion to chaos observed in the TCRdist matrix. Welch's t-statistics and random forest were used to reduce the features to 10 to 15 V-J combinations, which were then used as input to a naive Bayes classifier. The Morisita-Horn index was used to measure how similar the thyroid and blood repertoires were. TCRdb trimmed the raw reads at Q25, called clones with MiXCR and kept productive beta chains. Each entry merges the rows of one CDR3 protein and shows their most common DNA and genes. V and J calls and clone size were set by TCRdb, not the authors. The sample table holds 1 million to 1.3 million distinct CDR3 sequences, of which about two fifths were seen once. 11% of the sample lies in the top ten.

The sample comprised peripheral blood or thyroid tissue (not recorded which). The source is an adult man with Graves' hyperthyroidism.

The encoded CDR3 is CASSQGQGRYLGTQYF. The bases are TGTGCCAGCAGCCAAGGTCAGGGGCGTTATCTTGGGACCCAGTACTTC. The sequence joins TRBV14 to TRBJ2-5, with TRBD1 tentatively as D gene (6 bases match). The CDR3 sequence holds 16 residues, the cysteine and phenylalanine included. This entry keeps only the CDR3 DNA: 48 bases, framed from base 1. V gives up 1 base and J gives up 7 bases, and the segment between their germline ends measures 19 bases. CDR1 SGHDN and CDR2 FVKESK were looked up in the germline V gene.